Following are 31 T cell receptor beta chains from one sample sequenced in a study of shared clonotypes between healthy human individuals. The method was immunoSEQ multiplex PCR; TCRdb's version includes in-frame clones alone and lacks a portion of them. The data contain about 1,800,000 clones, over 85% of them seen just once; the ten biggest clones take up 1% to 1.5%. CD45RO-negative cells were positively selected for CCR7, leaving out terminally differentiated effector memory CD45RA+ cells. Sequenced input: naive CD8+ T cells sorted from blood. Receptor source: a man aged 18 to 35 in good health.

The V and J genes are TRBV6-6 and TRBJ1-2, with D hard to call. Germline lookup yields CDR1 MNHNY and CDR2 SVGAGI (reference sequence). The CDR3 is 12 amino acids. With 2 bases removed from V and 5 bases from J, the gap between germline ends came to 6 bases. CDR3 amino acids: CASSYPDYGYTF. The CDR3 coding sequence is TGTGCCAGCAGTTACCCAGATTATGGCTACACCTTC.

This chain uses TRBV25-1 with TRBJ2-1; perhaps TRBD1 as D (7 bases). The ends were cut back, 1 base at V and 6 bases at J, with 13 bases in the middle. The CDR3 is 15 residues long. The V gene's germline CDR1 is MGHDK and CDR2 SYGVNS. CDR3 sequence reads: CASSESGGLGNEQFF. CDR3 coding DNA: TGTGCCAGCAGTGAATCAGGGGGACTGGGCAATGAGCAGTTCTTC.

This clone was picked up a small number of times. This chain joins TRBV7-2 and TRBJ2-7, with 7 bases aligning to TRBD1. The CDR3 length is 14 residues. Germline values: CDR1 SGHTA, CDR2 FQGNSA. After removal of 0 bases from V and 6 bases from J, the junction contained 5 bases not matched to a gene. The CDR3 spells CASSLAMTGSEQYF. CDR3 DNA sequence: TGTGCCAGCAGCTTAGCGATGACAGGGAGCGAGCAGTACTTC.

This chain links TRBV5-8 with TRBJ1-6; D uncertain. Germline CDR1 is SGHTS and CDR2 is YDEGEE. The CDR3 sequence is 15 residues long. The V end lost 1 base, the J end lost 4 bases, and 9 bases lay between the germline ends. In DNA, the CDR3 is TGTGCCAGCAGCTTGCCTCTTAATTATAATTCACCCCTCCACTTT. Residues: CASSLPLNYNSPLHF.

This chain links TRBV30 with TRBJ1-1; no definite D call. The CDR3 loop spans 12 amino acids. V was trimmed by 5 bases and J by 7 bases, leaving 14 bases between them. Germline V gene data show CDR1 as GTSNPN and CDR2 as SVGIG (reference sequence). CDR3 loop: CAWENRTGEAFF. The CDR3 DNA sequence: TGTGCCTGGGAAAATAGGACGGGTGAAGCTTTCTTT.

The rearrangement uses TRBV5-4 and TRBJ2-7, with 10 bases aligning to TRBD1. Trimming at V came to 2 bases and at J to 3 bases, leaving 5 bases not matched to a gene. This CDR3 spans 15 amino acids. Germline values: CDR1 SGHNT, CDR2 YYREEE (reference sequence). CDR3 nucleotides: TGTGCCAGCAGCTTATGGACAGGGGGGGACTACGAGCAGTACTTC. Translating gives CASSLWTGGDYEQYF.

The chain recombines TRBV28 with TRBJ1-2; 8 positions agree with TRBD1. The germline CDR1 and CDR2 sequences are MDHEN and SYDVKM. This CDR3 has 19 amino acids. The V and J ends lost 4 bases and 3 bases, in that order; junction bases with no gene match: 19. CDR3 amino acids: CASSSTGEWGNSLYYGYTF. The CDR3 DNA is TGTGCCAGCAGTTCGACAGGGGAGTGGGGCAATTCCCTCTACTATGGCTACACCTTC.

A note on this clone: The identical CDR3 is also encoded by other nucleotide sequences in the sample. The chain employs TRBV7-6 and TRBJ2-7; no firm D call. The V gene lost 5 bases and the J gene lost 1 base, with 12 bases spanning the gap. Germline values: CDR1 SGHVS, CDR2 FNYEAQ. The length of the CDR3 is 14 residues. In DNA, the CDR3 is TGTGCCAGCAGCCTAAGGACGGAGTCCTACGAGCAGTACTTC. Translating gives CASSLRTESYEQYF.

A remark on this clone: A junction boundary mismatches the germline segment, possibly from a read error. DNA of the CDR3: TGTGCCAGCAATGAATACAGGGGGCTGGGCAATCAGCCCCAGCATTTT. Translated: CASNEYRGLGNQPQHF. The genes are TRBV6-1 and TRBJ1-5; 9 bases match TRBD1. The CDR3 runs 16 residues. CDR1 and CDR2 from the germline V gene are MNHNS and SASEGT.

Notes on this clone: The same CDR3 also results from other DNA sequences found in this sample. CDR3: CASSPPGLAGYNEQFF. CDR3 DNA sequence: TGTGCCAGTAGTCCGCCGGGACTAGCGGGATACAATGAGCAGTTCTTC. The chain employs TRBV19 and TRBJ2-1; TRBD2 agrees at 13 bases. The germline gives CDR1 LNHDA, CDR2 SQIVND (reference sequence). The V gene end was trimmed by 5 bases and the J gene end by 4 bases; junction bases not matched to a gene: 5. The CDR3 runs to 16 residues.

The genes are TRBV5-1 and TRBJ2-3, with 8 bases identical to TRBD2. This CDR3 region has 15 residues. Losses at the gene ends were 2 bases for V and 4 bases for J; bases not matched to a gene: 6. The germline V gene has CDR1 SGHRS and CDR2 YFSETQ. The CDR3 loop is CASSFSGSGPDTQYF. The CDR3 bases are TGCGCCAGCAGCTTCAGCGGGAGCGGGCCAGATACGCAGTATTTT.

The V gene is TRBV6-6, the J gene TRBJ1-1; a possible D gene is TRBD1 (6 bases). The CDR3 runs 12 residues. Trimming left V 11 bases short and J 5 bases short, with 15 bases between. CDR1 and CDR2 (germline): MNHNY, SVGAGI (reference sequence). CDR3 nucleotide sequence: TGTGCCGCGGGCAGGGGAGGGACTGAAGCTTTCTTT. This gives the protein CAAGRGGTEAFF.

The rearrangement links TRBV4-3 to TRBJ2-3; 7 bases are shared with TRBD2. The V segment lost 4 bases and the J segment 5 bases; nucleotides outside the gene matches: 9. CDR3 length equals 15 residues. Germline V CDR1 and CDR2: LGHNA, YSLEER. CDR3 DNA sequence: TGCGCCAGCAGCCCCCGAGAGGGAGGGAAAGATACGCAGTATTTT. It yields the protein CASSPREGGKDTQYF.

The V and J genes are TRBV7-9 and TRBJ1-1, with D maybe TRBD1 (5 bases). Germline V gene sequence: CDR1 SEHNR, CDR2 FQNEAQ (reference sequence). This CDR3 contains 15 residues. The V end was cut by 0 bases, the J end by 5 bases, with 13 bases between. Here the CDR3 reads CASSLAQGRATEAFF. The CDR3 bases are TGTGCCAGCAGCTTAGCCCAGGGCCGGGCAACTGAAGCTTTCTTT.

The chain combines TRBV6-1 with TRBJ1-2; perhaps TRBD1 as D (5 bases). Germline V gene data show CDR1 as MNHNS and CDR2 as SASEGT. The germline V and J ends were trimmed by 4 bases and 5 bases, with 11 bases remaining between them. The CDR3 length is 13 residues. For the CDR3, the DNA is TGTGCCAGCAGTGGGGGCCCCGGATATGGCTACACCTTC. Residues: CASSGGPGYGYTF.

The V and J genes are TRBV7-9 and TRBJ2-5; D gene uncertain. Between the trimmed V and J ends, which lost 4 bases and 2 bases, there was a span of 14 bases. CDR3 length: 15 residues. CDR1 is SEHNR and CDR2 is FQNEAQ in the germline V gene (reference sequence). DNA for the CDR3: TGTGCCAGCAGCTCGAATAGACAAGCGCAAGAGACCCAGTACTTC. This encodes CASSSNRQAQETQYF.

This rearrangement joins TRBV4-2 to TRBJ1-4; 9 bases fit TRBD1. In germline, CDR1 is LGHNA, CDR2 YNFKEQ. CDR3 length: 16 amino acids. V was pared by 0 bases and J by 6 bases, with 5 bases of the junction left unmatched. The CDR3 DNA sequence: TGTGCCAGCAGCCAAGAACGGGGGACAGGGTATGAAAAACTGTTTTTT. Its protein product is CASSQERGTGYEKLFF.

The rearrangement joins TRBV7-2 to TRBJ1-1; perhaps TRBD1 as D (6 bases). Germline V lookup: CDR1 SGHTA, CDR2 FQGNSA. The CDR3 runs 16 residues. V dropped 5 bases and J dropped 5 bases, with 21 bases sitting between them. The CDR3 DNA follows: TGTGCCAGCAGCCGGGGGACATCGAACCCCCTTACTGAAGCTTTCTTT. The encoded protein is CASSRGTSNPLTEAFF.

This sequence joins TRBV7-8 and TRBJ2-2; 12 bases match TRBD2. The CDR3 is 17 amino acids. The junction had 2 bases not matched to a gene; V was cut back by 2 bases and J by 1 base. Germline CDR1 and CDR2: SGHVS and FQNEAQ. DNA for the CDR3: TGTGCCAGCAGCTTAAGACTAGCGGGAGTGAACACCGGGGAGCTGTTTTTT. Amino acid sequence: CASSLRLAGVNTGELFF.

For this clone: Within the sample, other DNA sequences also encode this same CDR3. The genes are TRBV9 and TRBJ1-5; tentative D call: TRBD1 (5 bases). CDR1 and CDR2 (germline): SGDLS, YYNGEE. The V gene lost 0 bases and the J gene lost 4 bases, with 8 bases spanning the gap. The CDR3 contains 14 residues. This CDR3 is CASSVGGGNQPQHF. As DNA, the CDR3 is TGTGCCAGCAGCGTAGGCGGGGGAAATCAGCCCCAGCATTTT.

V is TRBV4-1 and J is TRBJ1-1, with D possibly TRBD1 on 5 matching bases. Germline V CDR1 and CDR2: MGHRA, YSYEKL. V was trimmed by 1 base and J by 10 bases, leaving 13 bases between them. The CDR3 is 13 residues long. The CDR3, as DNA: TGCGCCAGCAGCCAAGTCGGCAGGGTGGGAGCTTTCTTT. As protein: CASSQVGRVGAFF.

This sequence joins TRBV2 and TRBJ2-2, with D perhaps assigned TRBD1 or TRBD2 (5 bases each). Between the trimmed V and J ends, which lost 11 bases and 3 bases, there was a span of 10 bases. Germline lookup yields CDR1 SNHLY and CDR2 FYNNEI. This CDR3 has 12 residues. Written as DNA, the CDR3 is TGTGCCTGTGGGGGTGACACCGGGGAGCTGTTTTTT. Encoded protein: CACGGDTGELFF.

The rearrangement links TRBV29-1 to TRBJ1-4; D call uncertain. The CDR3 is 14 amino acids. Between the trimmed V and J ends, which lost 3 bases and 5 bases, there was a span of 13 bases. Per the germline V gene, CDR1 is SQVTM and CDR2 is ANQGSEA. The CDR3 DNA follows: TGCAGCGTTGAGTTAGCCGGCTCGAATGAAAAACTGTTTTTT. Its translation: CSVELAGSNEKLFF.

The chain combines TRBV4-3 with TRBJ2-1; TRBD2 matches 10 bases. This CDR3 contains 15 residues. Germline values: CDR1 LGHNA, CDR2 YSLEER. With V trimmed by 0 bases and J by 8 bases, 4 bases remained unmatched. The CDR3 region is CASSQETSGVYEQFF. The CDR3 DNA follows: TGCGCCAGCAGCCAAGAAACTAGCGGGGTGTATGAGCAGTTCTTC.

This chain uses TRBV27 with TRBJ1-5, with D tentatively TRBD1 (5 bases). Trimming took 2 bases from V and 3 from J, leaving 11 bases between them. This CDR3 is built from 15 residues. CDR1 is MNHEY and CDR2 is SMNVEV in the germline V gene (reference sequence). The CDR3 DNA sequence: TGTGCCAGCAGTTTAGGGGGGATTACCAATCAGCCCCAGCATTTT. This sequence encodes CASSLGGITNQPQHF.

The chain has TRBV6-1 and TRBJ2-1, with D maybe TRBD2 (6 bases). CDR1 is MNHNS and CDR2 is SASEGT in the germline V gene. V was cut by 2 bases and J by 5 bases, with 19 bases left in between. The CDR3 runs 17 residues. The CDR3 DNA sequence: TGTGCCAGCAGTGAAATTTGGACGGGAGTAGGGGACAATGAGCAGTTCTTC. Translated, it gives CASSEIWTGVGDNEQFF.

The chain couples TRBV2 to TRBJ2-7; 7 nucleotides agree with TRBD2. The CDR3 sequence is 16 residues long. Germline trimming cut 6 bases from V and 3 bases from J; bases unmatched to any gene: 14. In germline, CDR1 is SNHLY, CDR2 FYNNEI. CDR3 sequence reads: CASSPREALLDYEQYF. CDR3 DNA sequence: TGTGCCAGCAGCCCCCGGGAGGCCCTTTTGGACTACGAGCAGTACTTC.

The chain employs TRBV27 and TRBJ1-4; tentatively, D is TRBD1 (6 bases). V was trimmed by 3 bases and J by 8 bases, leaving 13 bases between them. Germline V lookup: CDR1 MNHEY, CDR2 SMNVEV (reference sequence). CDR3 size: 14 residues. The CDR3 sequence is CASSLEQGFEKLFF. In DNA, the CDR3 is TGTGCCAGCAGTTTGGAACAGGGTTTCGAAAAACTGTTTTTT.

This chain connects TRBV6-6 to TRBJ1-1; D is undetermined. V was clipped by 3 bases and J by 5 bases, with 7 bases between them. Per germline, CDR1 MNHNY and CDR2 SVGAGI (reference sequence). The CDR3 length is 12 residues. The CDR3 reads CASSYSPTEAFF. The CDR3 DNA is TGTGCCAGCAGTTATTCTCCTACTGAAGCTTTCTTT.

A remark on this clone: The germline gene is not matched at one end of the junction; a read error may be the cause. The chain carries TRBV5-6 and TRBJ2-3; 13 bases match TRBD2. This CDR3 has 11 residues. Per the germline V gene, CDR1 is SGHDT and CDR2 is YYEEEE. The CDR3 is CASSVGLAGVF. DNA of the CDR3: TGTGCCAGCAGCGTCGGACTAGCGGGGGTATTT.

This chain joins TRBV10-1 and TRBJ2-7, with 8 nucleotides matching TRBD2. Germline values: CDR1 WNHNN, CDR2 SYGVQD (reference sequence). Trimming removed 4 bases from V and 5 bases from J; junction bases left unmatched: 10. The CDR3 is 15 residues long. The CDR3 bases are TGCGCCAGCAGTGCCGGCAGCGGGGGTGGGAACGAGCAGTACTTC. Translation: CASSAGSGGGNEQYF.